One T cell receptor (beta chain) is described in this entry. TCRdb reprocessed the 5' RACE reads and reports one entry per CDR3 protein, with no DNA. The table gives approximately 210,000 distinct CDR3 sequences; the top ten clones make up around 7.6% of it. This sample is part of a study of monozygotic twins with inflammatory bowel disease. The CDR3 is made up of 14 amino acids. Germline V lookup: CDR1 SQVTM, CDR2 ANQGSEA. This chain connects TRBV29-1 to TRBJ1-1. Material: blood. The origin of this receptor is a human donor with ulcerative colitis or Crohn's disease, or a healthy co-twin of an affected twin (not recorded which). CDR3 sequence: CSVEDGRVNTEAFF.